Described below is a single T cell receptor beta chain sequence and its context. Its antigen is undetermined. Trimming cost V 2 bases and J 8 bases; bases outside gene matches: 8. The CDR3 contains 13 residues. Per germline, CDR1 GTSNPN and CDR2 SVGIG (reference sequence). These data originate in a study of long-term antiretroviral therapy in people with HIV. HIV-positive participants all received treatment in the United States. Specimens carried 1-10 million cryopreserved PBMC before DNA extraction. Study conclusions and caveats: Among HIV repertoires, CDR3 length ranges were narrower than those of controls.

Survey-level immunoSEQ v3.0 assays were run. The protocol was immunoSEQ multiplex PCR, while the TCRdb copy is restricted to in-frame clones and leaves out a portion. The table records about 16,000 clones, approximately 86% of them present only once. V is TRBV30 and J is TRBJ1-2; 7 bases are shared with TRBD1. The sequence came from a woman in her twenties or thirties with HIV. The sequencing used unsorted PBMCs, collected around 2.3 years before starting antiretroviral therapy. CDR3 residues: CAWSLTGVGGYTF. The CDR3 nucleotides read TGTGCCTGGAGTCTAACAGGGGTGGGAGGCTACACCTTC.